These T cell receptor beta chains were read from a single sample in a study of CD8 T cells in Susac syndrome. Each CDR3 protein gets one entry after TCRdb re-called the immunoSEQ multiplex PCR reads with MiXCR. Altogether more than 150,000 distinct CDR3 sequences are present, nearly 97% being singletons, with the ten largest covering roughly 0.15%. Sequencing was done on a sample of CD8+ T cells from PBMCs. These receptors originate from a human donor with multiple sclerosis. CDR3s include the opening cysteine and the closing phenylalanine or tryptophan. Each record gives: J gene, D gene, V gene, CDR3 protein. A D gene is named only where the DNA matches it firmly.

j_gene: TRBJ1-6
d_gene: -
v_gene: TRBV9
CDR3aa: CASSVGTGGRSPLHF

j_gene: TRBJ2-5
d_gene: -
v_gene: TRBV7-8
CDR3aa: CASSFGGPETQYF

j_gene: TRBJ2-1
d_gene: TRBD1
v_gene: TRBV30
CDR3aa: CAWSVFGTGDYNEQFF

j_gene: TRBJ2-7
d_gene: -
v_gene: TRBV20-1
CDR3aa: CSVLLLSDLGSYEQYF

j_gene: TRBJ2-1
d_gene: TRBD2
v_gene: TRBV2
CDR3aa: CASRVLGGNSNEQFF

j_gene: TRBJ2-5
d_gene: -
v_gene: TRBV20-1
CDR3aa: CSATQGQETQYF

j_gene: TRBJ1-1
d_gene: TRBD1
v_gene: TRBV27
CDR3aa: CASSFRGRAEAFF

j_gene: TRBJ1-5
d_gene: -
v_gene: TRBV20-1
CDR3aa: CSASILAAGDNQPQHF

j_gene: TRBJ1-1
d_gene: TRBD1
v_gene: TRBV23-1
CDR3aa: CASSNRDRGREPRLNTEAFF

j_gene: TRBJ1-2
d_gene: -
v_gene: TRBV29-1
CDR3aa: CSVENTILGYGYTF

j_gene: TRBJ2-1
d_gene: -
v_gene: TRBV9
CDR3aa: CASSRGQSSYNEQFF

j_gene: TRBJ2-5
d_gene: -
v_gene: TRBV23-1
CDR3aa: CASSQSPRRPKAQETQYF

j_gene: TRBJ2-7
d_gene: TRBD1
v_gene: TRBV14
CDR3aa: CASSQQGQGNYEQYF

j_gene: TRBJ1-2
d_gene: -
v_gene: TRBV5-6
CDR3aa: CASSFRQAAQYGYTF

j_gene: TRBJ1-2
d_gene: -
v_gene: TRBV2
CDR3aa: CASRPDRRDYGYTF

j_gene: TRBJ2-3
d_gene: -
v_gene: TRBV30
CDR3aa: CAWGGITDTQYF

j_gene: TRBJ2-3
d_gene: -
v_gene: TRBV2
CDR3aa: CASSEADSTSTDTQYF

j_gene: TRBJ2-3
d_gene: TRBD2
v_gene: TRBV27
CDR3aa: CASRGASGLAGATPDTQYF

j_gene: TRBJ1-4
d_gene: -
v_gene: TRBV30
CDR3aa: CAWSSGTDGEKLFF

j_gene: TRBJ1-4
d_gene: TRBD1
v_gene: TRBV28
CDR3aa: CASSLDRGREKLFF

j_gene: TRBJ1-4
d_gene: -
v_gene: TRBV30
CDR3aa: CAWSWGASEKLFF

j_gene: TRBJ1-6
d_gene: -
v_gene: TRBV15
CDR3aa: CATSRDRHANSPLHF

j_gene: TRBJ2-2
d_gene: -
v_gene: TRBV3-1
CDR3aa: CASSPSGHLGTGELFF

j_gene: TRBJ2-7
d_gene: -
v_gene: TRBV20-1
CDR3aa: CSAHGHLSYEQYF

j_gene: TRBJ2-1
d_gene: -
v_gene: TRBV3-1
CDR3aa: CASSPYRYNEQFF

j_gene: TRBJ2-5
d_gene: -
v_gene: TRBV7-9
CDR3aa: CASSLVQGQETQYF

j_gene: TRBJ1-1
d_gene: -
v_gene: TRBV27
CDR3aa: CASSGGGGEEAFF

j_gene: TRBJ2-5
d_gene: -
v_gene: TRBV27
CDR3aa: CASSDTGGRGETQYF

j_gene: TRBJ2-7
d_gene: TRBD2
v_gene: TRBV5-4
CDR3aa: CASSLGTSPYEQYF

j_gene: TRBJ1-2
d_gene: -
v_gene: TRBV6-5
CDR3aa: CASSYEAEGNRLYGYTF

j_gene: TRBJ2-7
d_gene: -
v_gene: TRBV29-1
CDR3aa: CSVFSGSSYEQYF

j_gene: TRBJ1-2
d_gene: -
v_gene: TRBV4-1
CDR3aa: CASSHTQGRNYGYTF

j_gene: TRBJ2-3
d_gene: -
v_gene: TRBV2
CDR3aa: CASSEPTGITDTQYF

j_gene: TRBJ1-2
d_gene: TRBD1
v_gene: TRBV4-1
CDR3aa: CASSSDRAENYGYTF

j_gene: TRBJ1-2
d_gene: -
v_gene: TRBV7-3
CDR3aa: CASSPRGDRLPRYGYTF

j_gene: TRBJ2-1
d_gene: TRBD1
v_gene: TRBV9
CDR3aa: CASSPSPRQGDEQFF

j_gene: TRBJ1-5
d_gene: -
v_gene: TRBV3-1
CDR3aa: CASSQDPRTSYSNQPQHF

j_gene: TRBJ2-3
d_gene: TRBD1
v_gene: TRBV18
CDR3aa: CASSPLQGWESTDTQYF

j_gene: TRBJ2-4
d_gene: TRBD1
v_gene: TRBV30
CDR3aa: CAWSRDSFKNIQYF

j_gene: TRBJ2-1
d_gene: -
v_gene: TRBV30
CDR3aa: CAWSLQYNEQFF

j_gene: TRBJ2-5
d_gene: TRBD2
v_gene: TRBV12-3/TRBV12-4
CDR3aa: CASSPGLAGDVYQETQYF

j_gene: TRBJ2-7
d_gene: -
v_gene: TRBV3-1
CDR3aa: CASSQDFGPSYEQYF

j_gene: TRBJ1-6
d_gene: -
v_gene: TRBV4-1
CDR3aa: CASSQGGRPNSPLHF

j_gene: TRBJ1-2
d_gene: TRBD1
v_gene: TRBV20-1
CDR3aa: CSAPTGGIYGYTF

j_gene: TRBJ1-1
d_gene: TRBD1
v_gene: TRBV5-1
CDR3aa: CASSPGTGGARDTEAFF

j_gene: TRBJ1-6
d_gene: -
v_gene: TRBV18
CDR3aa: CASSPLNSPLHF

j_gene: TRBJ1-2
d_gene: -
v_gene: TRBV29-1
CDR3aa: CSVDKGRMIYGYTF

j_gene: TRBJ2-3
d_gene: TRBD2
v_gene: TRBV29-1
CDR3aa: CSGPGLVGTDTQYF

j_gene: TRBJ1-6
d_gene: -
v_gene: TRBV27
CDR3aa: CASRSGGPSSYNSPLHF

j_gene: TRBJ2-1
d_gene: TRBD2
v_gene: TRBV12-3/TRBV12-4
CDR3aa: CASTLGGEIVVWAYNEQFF

j_gene: TRBJ2-7
d_gene: -
v_gene: TRBV7-9
CDR3aa: CASTLQGSPYEQYF

j_gene: TRBJ2-5
d_gene: -
v_gene: TRBV29-1
CDR3aa: CSVDSDILQETQYF

j_gene: TRBJ2-2
d_gene: -
v_gene: TRBV6-2/TRBV6-3
CDR3aa: CASSYRPGELFF

j_gene: TRBJ1-2
d_gene: -
v_gene: TRBV7-9
CDR3aa: CASSLGQVVGYTF

j_gene: TRBJ1-6
d_gene: -
v_gene: TRBV3-1
CDR3aa: CASSQEGGPNSPLHF

j_gene: TRBJ1-2
d_gene: TRBD1
v_gene: TRBV7-9
CDR3aa: CASSLSGQGRDGYTF

j_gene: TRBJ2-3
d_gene: -
v_gene: TRBV10-3
CDR3aa: CAISESRTDTQYF

j_gene: TRBJ2-3
d_gene: -
v_gene: TRBV3-1
CDR3aa: CASSQGWGPDTQYF